This paragraph covers one TCR beta chain sequence. Its antigen is not identified. The CDR3 totals 15 residues. Germline V gene sequence: CDR1 KGHSY, CDR2 FQNENV. Trimming left V 4 bases short and J 3 bases short, with 16 bases between. Produced via immunoSEQ multiplex PCR; TCRdb's table is partial and in-frame only. The sample has about 120,000 clones, around 85% seen once. This entry belongs to a study of T cell responses to AZD1222 COVID-19 vaccine. Notes on the study in general: Repertoire collection took place solely once the T cell response had peaked.

V usage is TRBV16 and J usage is TRBJ2-7, with no clear D. The sequence came from an adult in good health. Source: peripheral blood, taken on day 0 of AZD1222 vaccination. CDR3 DNA sequence: TGTGCCAGCAGCCCCCCTCTGTCAGGAAACTACGAGCAGTACTTC. Translating gives CASSPPLSGNYEQYF.